This TCR beta chain was sequenced for a study of cytomegalovirus exposure and HLA in healthy donors (dated by TCRdb to the late 2010s). For context, the study as a whole: An earlier analysis of approximately 600 of the donors reported about 290 Gb of sequence data and more than 90 million unique TCR beta sequences from about 179 million T cells. The study used immunosequencing to profile the T cell repertoires of approximately 690 subjects and linked those repertoires to cytomegalovirus serostatus. Every discovery cohort repertoire had been produced on one sequencing platform. In a later analysis, previously published TCR beta repertoires from 666 donors were re-analyzed and high-resolution HLA genotyping was added so that TCR occurrence patterns could be studied. An early release that covered some 630 HLA-typed donors contained approximately 290 gigabases of sequencing data and some 87 million unique TCR sequences. Because of strong linkage in the cohort, five DR-DQ haplotypes were treated as single units for association and clustering. An earlier analysis of some 500 of the donors applied high-throughput TCR beta sequencing to assess whether each TCR beta V gene segment acted as functional or pseudogenic. Of the approximately 400 genotyped donors, more than 75% were placed in the genetic ancestry cluster associated with self-reported Caucasian donors. Donor age, sex, ethnicity and CMV serostatus were compiled alongside the repertoire data. The number of typed donors differed by locus: roughly 629-640 for A, B, C, DRB1 and DQB1; approximately 530 for DQA1; around 580 for DPA1; and about 470 for DPB1. Along with the approximately 670-subject first cohort, a separate validation cohort of some 130 different subjects was used. The aim of the study was to test whether cataloging public T cell receptors could identify signatures of past pathogen exposure. In the later analysis, no new phenotypic data were used to find candidate immune exposures; instead, reliance was placed on TCR beta sequences and their occurrence across donors. Both class I and class II loci were covered by HLA typing, at four-digit resolution. Genome-wide SNP genotypes for about three fifths of the roughly 670 donors were used in a later genetic analysis, which treated that subset as a discovery cohort. High-throughput TCR immunosequencing, statistical association of individual TCRs with disease status, and machine learning were combined to predict cytomegalovirus infection status. On average, over 200,000 unique TCR beta nucleotide sequences were sequenced per donor among 300 to 500 genotyped donors of the cohort, with about 17% of those sequences being non-productive. What the study reported, not specific to this receptor: In a later analysis, the rate of TCR association differed among HLA loci, with DRB1 alleles having the most associated TCRs and HLA-C alleles having the fewest. Only TCR beta chains were sequenced in this cohort, and the absence of alpha or paired-chain data limited detectable features. Some IMGT-functional V segments, including TRBV6-2 and TRBV6-3, could not be told apart with the 87-base-pair reads, so those segments were excluded. According to a later analysis, most CMV-associated TCR beta chains appeared to be HLA-restricted, and the HLA associations seemed to be driven largely by CMV exposure. A total of about 150 TCR beta chains were listed by the study as associated with cytomegalovirus. In a later analysis, HLA-associated TCR beta chains were found to be more clonally expanded and to have lower generation probabilities than equally common non-associated chains. Strong co-occurrence of HLA alleles, especially DR and DQ, made assigning TCR associations to individual alleles difficult. Because HLA typing was unavailable for some donors at each locus, only the typed subset was used in association tests. A few of the identified cytomegalovirus-associated TCR beta chains were confirmed in vitro to be specific for cytomegalovirus antigens. A cluster of highly shared sequence variants was judged likely to represent a technical artifact of the sequencing pipeline. Specific HLA alleles were associated with 16,951 TCR beta sequences at a false discovery rate of 0.05 in a later analysis. A later genetic analysis associated a missense DCLRE1C variant with V-gene and J-gene trimming of TCR beta chains, and an independent cohort replicated the association. The authors suggested that the approach could potentially be generalized to other disease states and immunological phenotypes. Most TCR sequences were observed very rarely across donors, whereas some public TCRs were present in many individuals. About 17 rarely observed V segments, including chromosome 9 orphons, were excluded from the earlier analysis of several hundred of the donors because counts were too low. The presence/absence analyses assumed that sequencing depth was roughly uniform across donors, and that assumption may not be true. The classifier was reported to diagnose cytomegalovirus status with high specificity and sensitivity in both the original cohort and the validation cohort. According to a later genetic analysis, donors in an Asian-associated ancestry cluster had fewer N-insertions in productive TCRs than the approximately 630-donor mean. A further reported finding was that TCR beta sequences accurately predicted the HLA-A and HLA-B alleles for most subjects in the first cohort. Correlated functional status among segregating V segments might be attributable to linkage disequilibrium, but an unknown experimental factor could not be ruled out. According to a later analysis, parvovirus B19, influenza, CMV and Epstein-Barr virus appeared linked to several top co-occurrence clusters. The only immune exposure information available for the cohort was CMV serostatus. An earlier analysis of 450 to 750 of the donors showed that most TCR beta V segments appeared in productive rearrangements either about 87% or about 30% of the time, which broadly matched IMGT annotations.

V lost 2 bases and J lost 7 bases, and the count of bases not matched to a germline gene is 8. The CDR3 spans 13 residues, from the cysteine through the phenylalanine. The kept DNA is CDR3 alone, 39 bases in frame from the first base. For CDR1 and CDR2, the germline V gene (reference sequence) lists GTSNPN and SVGIG. In total, over 600 healthy bone marrow donors made up the cohort. At the time of sampling, all cohort members were nominally healthy, though unrecorded immune exposures were likely present. The donor was CMV seronegative and was included in the group of a few hundred seronegative cohort members. A peripheral blood sample was provided by each donor, and peripheral blood mononuclear cells were used for TCR beta sequencing. Genomic DNA was extracted from the blood cell samples with the Qiagen DNeasy Blood Extraction Kit. Library preparation used the immunoSEQ multiplex PCR assay. For the multiplex PCR, a mixture combining 60 forward primers for TCR Vbeta segments and 13 reverse primers for TCR Jbeta segments was used. The CDR3 region of rearranged TCR beta genes was amplified from genomic DNA with a multiplex PCR assay. The amplified TCR beta libraries were sequenced on the Illumina HiSeq System as 87-base-pair reads. The authors processed their data as follows. A later analysis tallied about 77 million unique TCR beta chains across the 700 or so repertoires, and about 12 million of those chains were shared by two or more donors. Raw reads were error-corrected and collapsed into unique sequences with a nearest-neighbor algorithm that merged closely related sequences to remove PCR and sequencing errors. Alignment of CDR3 sequences to IMGT reference sequences was used to assign V, D and J gene segments. For a sequence to be retained, at least a six-nucleotide match to both a V gene segment and a J gene segment was required. A rearrangement counted as productive if the CDR3 had no stop codons and remained in frame with V and J, and every other rearrangement counted as non-productive. Following IMGT convention, CDR3 was defined as the stretch from the second conserved V-encoded cysteine to the conserved J-encoded phenylalanine. In an earlier analysis of around 540 of the donors, sequences lacking an unambiguous match to a single V gene segment were excluded. An earlier analysis of around 600 of the donors classified V segments as functional when productive rearrangements were above 56.7% and as segregating when the standard deviation between donors was above 5%. A statistical classification framework was built to diagnose cytomegalovirus status from the catalog of TCR beta chain sequences. In a later analysis, V and J genes were assigned by comparing TCR nucleotide sequences against IMGT/GENE-DB human TR gene sequences. The TCRdist pipeline was used in a later analysis to assign CDR3 sequences and most-parsimonious VDJ recombination scenarios. A later analysis defined each TCR beta chain by its CDR3 amino acid sequence plus V-gene family, and excluded reads lacking a unique V-gene family. As a way to deal with suspected cross-contamination and a sequencing artifact, a later analysis dropped 450 to 700 nucleotide sequences that were highly shared and had low generation probability. In a later analysis, a clonal expansion index was calculated for each public chain from normalized within-repertoire ranks of inferred template counts. In a later analysis, generation probabilities were computed using a VDJ recombination model fitted to out-of-frame rearrangements, and the results were checked against IGoR. Hypergeometric tests were used in a later analysis to score TCR-TCR, TCR-HLA and TCR-CMV co-occurrence, with a repertoire-size bias correction applied to the TCR pairs. To estimate false discovery rates, a later analysis permuted the HLA or CMV assignments 20 times. In a later analysis, co-occurring TCRs were grouped with DBSCAN, and TCRdist sequence similarity was added when clustering was performed within HLA-allele-positive subsets. Co-occurrence clustering excluded repertoires with fewer than 30,000 or more than 120,000 public chains, plus five with anomalous nucleotide sharing. The immuneACCESS repertoire file appears here via TCRdb, limited to in-frame rearrangements. These files lack a portion of the clones; in checked studies, under half of the deficit traces to unresolved V genes, and the cause of the others is not known. That table is the source of V, J and clone size, and D and trimming were worked out from the DNA. This sample has 190,000 or so clones in its table, and approximately 80% of those were observed once. The ten largest clones add up to roughly 0.65% of the sample.

Only one count was recorded for this clone. The antigen it recognizes is unknown. Per-base quality was not reported, and no clone a single base away is much larger than it. This receptor was taken from a boy aged 10-17 years in good health and CMV-seronegative. Sequences were obtained from PBMCs. The chain uses TRBV30 and TRBJ2-7; 7 bases in the middle match TRBD2. The DNA is TGTGCCTGGAGTTTCGGCGGGAGCCGGGAGCAGTACTTC. Its product reads: CAWSFGGSREQYF. The full variable domain, with segments outside the CDR3 supplied by the reference TRBV30 and TRBJ2-7 proteins, appears as SQTIHQWPATLVQPVGSPLSLECTVEGTSNPNLYWYRQAAGRGLQLLFYSVGIGQISSEVPQNLSASRPQDRQFILSSKKLLLSDSGFYLCAWSFGGSREQYFGPGTRLTVT.